A few counts support the clone carrying this T cell receptor beta chain. Antigen specificity is unknown. RNA transcripts gave rise to amplified TCR beta CDR3 regions. Initially, a first-round RT-PCR of the TCR CDR3 employed the HTBI primer set. A single record per CDR3 protein comes from TCRdb applying MiXCR to the multiplex PCR reads. The table has fewer than 350,000 distinct CDR3 sequences, approximately 12% seen once; the top ten hold almost 8%. This sample was taken from a study of T cells in Graves' hyperthyroidism and ophthalmopathy. Study-level points and caveats: Blood shared most expanded thyroid clonotypes above 0.001.

The germline V gene encodes CDR1 SGDLS and CDR2 YYNGEE. Trimming at V came to 0 bases and at J to 5 bases, leaving 5 bases not matched to a gene. The CDR3 totals 15 residues. This clonotype was obtained from a woman between 25 and 40 years old with Graves' hyperthyroidism that later progressed to Graves' ophthalmopathy. The chain employs TRBV9 and TRBJ2-3; 8 bases align to TRBD2. Input material: blood. The CDR3: CASSVAGGPGDTQYF. CDR3 nucleotide sequence: TGTGCCAGCAGCGTAGCGGGAGGGCCGGGAGATACGCAGTATTTT.